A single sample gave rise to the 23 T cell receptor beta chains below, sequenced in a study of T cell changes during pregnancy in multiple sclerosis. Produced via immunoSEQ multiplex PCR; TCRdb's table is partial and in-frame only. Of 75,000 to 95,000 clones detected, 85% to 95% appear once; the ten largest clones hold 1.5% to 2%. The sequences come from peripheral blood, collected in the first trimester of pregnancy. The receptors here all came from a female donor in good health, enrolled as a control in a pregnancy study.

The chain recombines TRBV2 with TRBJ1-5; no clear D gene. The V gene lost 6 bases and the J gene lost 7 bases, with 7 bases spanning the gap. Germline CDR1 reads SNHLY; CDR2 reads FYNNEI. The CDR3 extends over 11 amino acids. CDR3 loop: CASRRAQPQHF. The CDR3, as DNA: TGTGCCAGCAGGAGAGCCCAGCCCCAGCATTTT.

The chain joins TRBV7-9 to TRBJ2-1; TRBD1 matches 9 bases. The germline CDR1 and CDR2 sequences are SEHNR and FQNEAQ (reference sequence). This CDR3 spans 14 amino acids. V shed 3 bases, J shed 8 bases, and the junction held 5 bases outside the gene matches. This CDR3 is CASSLTGGIDEQFF. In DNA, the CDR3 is TGTGCCAGCAGCTTGACAGGGGGTATCGATGAGCAGTTCTTC.

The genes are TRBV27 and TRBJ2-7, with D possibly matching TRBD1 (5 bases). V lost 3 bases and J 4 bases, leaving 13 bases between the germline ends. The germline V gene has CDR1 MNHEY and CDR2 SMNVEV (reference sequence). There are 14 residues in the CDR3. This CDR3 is CASSLMPPGYEQYF. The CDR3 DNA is TGTGCCAGCAGTTTGATGCCTCCAGGGTACGAGCAGTACTTC.

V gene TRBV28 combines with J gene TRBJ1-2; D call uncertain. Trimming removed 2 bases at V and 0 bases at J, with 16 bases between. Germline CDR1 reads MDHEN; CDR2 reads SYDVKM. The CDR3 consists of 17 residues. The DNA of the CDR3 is TGTGCCAGCAGTTTAACCCCCCAGAAGGGAGCTAACTATGGCTACACCTTC. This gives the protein CASSLTPQKGANYGYTF.

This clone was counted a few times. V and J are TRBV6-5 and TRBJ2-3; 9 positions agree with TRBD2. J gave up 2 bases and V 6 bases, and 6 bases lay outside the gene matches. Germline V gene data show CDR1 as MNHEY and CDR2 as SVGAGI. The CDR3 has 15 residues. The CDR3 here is CASSTTSGLTDTQYF. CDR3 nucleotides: TGTGCCAGCAGCACGACTAGCGGCCTCACAGATACGCAGTATTTT.

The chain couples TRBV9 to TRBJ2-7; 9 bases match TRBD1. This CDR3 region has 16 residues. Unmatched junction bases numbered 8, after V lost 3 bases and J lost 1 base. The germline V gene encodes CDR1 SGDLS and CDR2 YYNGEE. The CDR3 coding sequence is TGTGCCAGCAGCGGGGGGGCGGGACAGGGTTCCTACGAGCAGTACTTC. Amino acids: CASSGGAGQGSYEQYF. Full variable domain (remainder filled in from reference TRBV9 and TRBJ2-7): DSGVTQTPKHLITATGQRVTLRCSPRSGDLSVYWYQQSLDQGLQFLIQYYNGEERAKGNILERFSAQQFPDLHSELNLSSLELGDSALYFCASSGGAGQGSYEQYFGPGTRLTVT.

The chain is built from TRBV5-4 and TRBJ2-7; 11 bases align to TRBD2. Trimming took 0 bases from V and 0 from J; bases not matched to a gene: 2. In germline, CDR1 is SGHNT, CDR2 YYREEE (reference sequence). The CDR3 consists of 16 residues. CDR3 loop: CASSLGLAGSSYEQYF. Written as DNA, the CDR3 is TGTGCCAGCAGCTTGGGACTAGCGGGAAGCTCCTACGAGCAGTACTTC.

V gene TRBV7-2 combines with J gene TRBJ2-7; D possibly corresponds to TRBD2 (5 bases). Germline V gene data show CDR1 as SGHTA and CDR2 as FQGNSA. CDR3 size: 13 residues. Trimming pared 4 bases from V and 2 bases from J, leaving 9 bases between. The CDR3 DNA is TGTGCCAGCAGCTCTACCGGGGCCTACGAGCAGTACTTC. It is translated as CASSSTGAYEQYF.

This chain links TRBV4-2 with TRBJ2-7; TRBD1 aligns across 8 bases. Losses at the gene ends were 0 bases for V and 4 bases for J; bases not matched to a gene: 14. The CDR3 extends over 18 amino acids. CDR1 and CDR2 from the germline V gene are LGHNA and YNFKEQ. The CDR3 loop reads CASSQDISGQGRNYEQYF. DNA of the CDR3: TGTGCCAGCAGCCAAGATATAAGCGGACAGGGCCGTAATTACGAGCAGTACTTC.

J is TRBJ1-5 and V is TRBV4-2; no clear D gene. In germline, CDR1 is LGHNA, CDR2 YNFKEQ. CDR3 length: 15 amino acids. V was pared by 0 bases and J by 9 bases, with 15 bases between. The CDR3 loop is CASSQEWTAGRPQHF. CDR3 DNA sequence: TGTGCCAGCAGCCAAGAATGGACGGCTGGGAGGCCCCAGCATTTT.

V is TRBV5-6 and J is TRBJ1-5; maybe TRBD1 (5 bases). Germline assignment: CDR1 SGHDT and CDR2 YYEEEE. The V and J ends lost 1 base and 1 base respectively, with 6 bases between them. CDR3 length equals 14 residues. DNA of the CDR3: TGTGCCAGCAGCTTGTCAGGGAGCAATCAGCCCCAGCATTTT. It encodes CASSLSGSNQPQHF.

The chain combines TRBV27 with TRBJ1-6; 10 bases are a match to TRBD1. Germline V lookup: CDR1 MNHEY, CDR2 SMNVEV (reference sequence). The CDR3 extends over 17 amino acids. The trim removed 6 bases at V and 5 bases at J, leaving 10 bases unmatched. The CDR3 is CASSARGQGRDNSPLHF. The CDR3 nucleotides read TGTGCCAGCAGCGCCCGGGGACAGGGGAGAGATAATTCACCCCTCCACTTT.

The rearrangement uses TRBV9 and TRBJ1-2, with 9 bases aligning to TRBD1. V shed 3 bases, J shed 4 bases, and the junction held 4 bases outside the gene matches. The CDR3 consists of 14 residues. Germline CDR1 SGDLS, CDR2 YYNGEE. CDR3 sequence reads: CASSAGTGSYGYTF. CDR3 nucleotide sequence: TGTGCCAGCAGCGCAGGGACAGGGTCCTATGGCTACACCTTC.

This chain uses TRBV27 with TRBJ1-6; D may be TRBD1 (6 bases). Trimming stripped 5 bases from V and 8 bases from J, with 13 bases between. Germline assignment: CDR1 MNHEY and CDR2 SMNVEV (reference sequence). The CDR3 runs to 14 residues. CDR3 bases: TGTGCCAGCAGTCCTTGGGGGCTAGATTCACCCCTCCACTTT. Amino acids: CASSPWGLDSPLHF.

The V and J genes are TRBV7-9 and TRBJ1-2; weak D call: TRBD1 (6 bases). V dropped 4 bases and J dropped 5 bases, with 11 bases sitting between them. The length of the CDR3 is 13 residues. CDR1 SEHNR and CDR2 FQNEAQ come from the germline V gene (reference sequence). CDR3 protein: CASSSGERYGYTF. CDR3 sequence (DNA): TGTGCCAGCAGCTCAGGGGAGCGGTATGGCTACACCTTC.

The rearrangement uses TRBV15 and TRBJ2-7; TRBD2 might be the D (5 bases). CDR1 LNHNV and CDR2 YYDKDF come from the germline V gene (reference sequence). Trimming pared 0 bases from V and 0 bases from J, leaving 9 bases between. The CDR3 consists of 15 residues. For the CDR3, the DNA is TGTGCCACCAGCAGAGATCGGGAAAGCTCCTACGAGCAGTACTTC. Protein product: CATSRDRESSYEQYF.

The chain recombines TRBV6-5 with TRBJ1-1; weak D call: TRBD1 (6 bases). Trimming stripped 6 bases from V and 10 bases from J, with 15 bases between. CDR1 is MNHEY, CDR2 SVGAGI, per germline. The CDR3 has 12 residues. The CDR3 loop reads CASSSAQGTAFF. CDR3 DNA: TGTGCCAGCAGCTCAGCACAGGGAACAGCTTTCTTT.

The chain's CDR3 is CASTQTGTYEQYF. Here the CDR3 DNA reads TGTGCCAGCACCCAGACAGGGACCTACGAGCAGTACTTC. This chain joins TRBV7-9 and TRBJ2-7, with 7 bases matching TRBD1. The length of the CDR3 is 13 residues. Germline CDR1 reads SEHNR; CDR2 reads FQNEAQ (reference sequence). Trimming took 7 bases from V and 2 from J; bases not matched to a gene: 5. The full variable domain, rest sourced from reference TRBV7-9 and TRBJ2-7, is DTGVSQNPRHKITKRGQNVTFRCDPISEHNRLYWYRQTLGQGPEFLTYFQNEAQLEKSRLLSDRFSAERPKGSFSTLEIQRTEQGDSAMYLCASTQTGTYEQYFGPGTRLTVT.

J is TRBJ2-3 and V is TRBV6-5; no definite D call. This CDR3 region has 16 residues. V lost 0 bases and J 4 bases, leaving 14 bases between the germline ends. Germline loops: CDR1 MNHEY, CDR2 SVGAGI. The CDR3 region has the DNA TGTGCCAGCAGTTACTCGCCCATGGTTCGAGCAGATACGCAGTATTTT. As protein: CASSYSPMVRADTQYF.

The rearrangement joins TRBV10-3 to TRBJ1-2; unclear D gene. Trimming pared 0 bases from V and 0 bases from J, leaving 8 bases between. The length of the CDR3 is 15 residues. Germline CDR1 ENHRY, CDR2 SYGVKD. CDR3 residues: CAISESFSANYGYTF. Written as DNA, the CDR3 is TGTGCCATCAGTGAGTCGTTTTCAGCTAACTATGGCTACACCTTC.

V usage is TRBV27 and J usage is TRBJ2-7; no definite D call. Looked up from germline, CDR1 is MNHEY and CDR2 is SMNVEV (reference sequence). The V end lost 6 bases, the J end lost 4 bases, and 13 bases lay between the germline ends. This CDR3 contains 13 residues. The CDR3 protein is CASSLEAGYEQYF. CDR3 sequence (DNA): TGTGCCAGCAGCCTTGAGGCCGGGTACGAGCAGTACTTC.

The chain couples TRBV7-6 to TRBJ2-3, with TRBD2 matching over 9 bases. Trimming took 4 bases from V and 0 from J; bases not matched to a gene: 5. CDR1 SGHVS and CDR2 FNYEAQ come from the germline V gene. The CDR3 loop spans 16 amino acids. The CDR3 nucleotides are TGTGCCAGCAGCTACCTAGCGGGGCACAGCACAGATACGCAGTATTTT. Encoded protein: CASSYLAGHSTDTQYF. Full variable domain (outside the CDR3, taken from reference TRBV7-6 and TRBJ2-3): GAGVSQSPRYKVTKRGQDVALRCDPISGHVSLYWYRQALGQGPEFLTYFNYEAQQDKSGLPNDRFSAERPEGSISTLTIQRTEQRDSAMYRCASSYLAGHSTDTQYFGPGTRLTVL.

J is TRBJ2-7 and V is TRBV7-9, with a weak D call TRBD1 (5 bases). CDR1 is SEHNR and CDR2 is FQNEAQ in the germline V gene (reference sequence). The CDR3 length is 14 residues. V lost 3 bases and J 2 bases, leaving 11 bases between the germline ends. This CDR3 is CASSFPDNPYEQYF. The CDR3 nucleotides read TGTGCCAGCAGCTTCCCGGACAACCCCTACGAGCAGTACTTC. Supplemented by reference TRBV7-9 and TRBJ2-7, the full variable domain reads DTGVSQNPRHKITKRGQNVTFRCDPISEHNRLYWYRQTLGQGPEFLTYFQNEAQLEKSRLLSDRFSAERPKGSFSTLEIQRTEQGDSAMYLCASSFPDNPYEQYFGPGTRLTVT.